This T cell receptor (beta chain) was obtained from a study of cytomegalovirus exposure and HLA in healthy donors. Study context: Researchers found that about 82% of some 400 genotyped donors fell within the Caucasian-associated ancestry cluster.

13 Jbeta primers and 60 Vbeta primers were used for the PCR. The protocol was immunoSEQ multiplex PCR, while the TCRdb copy is restricted to in-frame clones and leaves out a portion. Of 65,000 to 85,000 clones in the sample, roughly 70% were seen once. The CDR3 totals 14 residues. Germline loops: CDR1 LNHDA, CDR2 SQIVND (reference sequence). Between the trimmed V and J ends, which lost 9 bases and 3 bases, there was a span of 12 bases. Concerning this clone: Its target is not known.

Study observations and caveats: Other equally common chains were less clonally expanded than HLA-associated TCR beta chains, a later analysis showed. The productive fraction for most TCR beta V segments was about 90% or about 30% in an earlier analysis. Most TCR sequences were seen very rarely across donors, but some public TCRs occurred in many.

This TCR was sampled from a man aged 55 to 70 in good health and CMV-seropositive. The V and J genes are TRBV19 and TRBJ1-6; D is uncertain. The sequencing input was PBMCs. This chain's CDR3 is CASHSRVYNSPLHF. The CDR3 DNA follows: TGTGCCAGCCACTCCCGCGTCTATAATTCACCCCTCCACTTT.